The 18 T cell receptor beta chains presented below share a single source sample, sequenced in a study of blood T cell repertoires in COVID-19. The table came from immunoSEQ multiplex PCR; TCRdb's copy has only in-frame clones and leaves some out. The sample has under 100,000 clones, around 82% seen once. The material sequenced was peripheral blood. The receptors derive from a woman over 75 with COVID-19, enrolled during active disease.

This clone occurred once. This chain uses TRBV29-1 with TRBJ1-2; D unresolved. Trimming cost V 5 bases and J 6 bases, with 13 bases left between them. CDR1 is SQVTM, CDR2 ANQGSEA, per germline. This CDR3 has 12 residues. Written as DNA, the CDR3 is TGCAGCGTTCCGAAATACGGGGATGGCTACACCTTC. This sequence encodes CSVPKYGDGYTF.

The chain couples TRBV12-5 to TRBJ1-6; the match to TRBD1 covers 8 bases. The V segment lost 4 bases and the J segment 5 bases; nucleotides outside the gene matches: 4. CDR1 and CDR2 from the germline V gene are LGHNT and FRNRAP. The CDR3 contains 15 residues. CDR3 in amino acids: CASGWGQVDNSPLHF. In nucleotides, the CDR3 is TGTGCTAGTGGTTGGGGACAGGTCGATAATTCACCCCTCCACTTT.

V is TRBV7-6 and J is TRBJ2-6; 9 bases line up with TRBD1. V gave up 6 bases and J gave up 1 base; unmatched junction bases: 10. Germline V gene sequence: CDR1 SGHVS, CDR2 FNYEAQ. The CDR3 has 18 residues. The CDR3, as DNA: TGTGCCAGCAGAGCCGGGACAGGGAGTCGGTCTGGGGCCAACGTCCTGACTTTC. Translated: CASRAGTGSRSGANVLTF.

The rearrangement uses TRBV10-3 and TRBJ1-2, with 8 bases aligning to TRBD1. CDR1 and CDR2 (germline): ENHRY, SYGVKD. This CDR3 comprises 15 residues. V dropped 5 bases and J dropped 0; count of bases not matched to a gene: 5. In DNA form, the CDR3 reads TGTGCCATCAGTAGGGGACAGGAGGCTAACTATGGCTACACCTTC. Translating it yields CAISRGQEANYGYTF.

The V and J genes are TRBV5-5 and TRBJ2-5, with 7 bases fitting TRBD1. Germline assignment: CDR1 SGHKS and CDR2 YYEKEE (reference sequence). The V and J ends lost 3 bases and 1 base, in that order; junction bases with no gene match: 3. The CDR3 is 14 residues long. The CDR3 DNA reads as TGTGCCAGCAGCTCCAGGACAGGCCAAGAGACCCAGTACTTC. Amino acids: CASSSRTGQETQYF. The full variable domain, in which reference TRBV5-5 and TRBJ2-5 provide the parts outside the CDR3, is DAGVTQSPTHLIKTRGQQVTLRCSPISGHKSVSWYQQVLGQGPQFIFQYYEKEERGRGNFPDRFSARQFPNYSSELNVNALLLGDSALYLCASSSRTGQETQYFGPGTRLLVL.

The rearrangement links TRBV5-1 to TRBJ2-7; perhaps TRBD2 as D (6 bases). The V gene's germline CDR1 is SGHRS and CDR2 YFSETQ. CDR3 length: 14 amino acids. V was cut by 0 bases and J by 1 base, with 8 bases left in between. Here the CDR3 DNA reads TGCGCCAGCAGCTTGGTTGCGGGATCCTACGAGCAGTACTTC. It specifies CASSLVAGSYEQYF.

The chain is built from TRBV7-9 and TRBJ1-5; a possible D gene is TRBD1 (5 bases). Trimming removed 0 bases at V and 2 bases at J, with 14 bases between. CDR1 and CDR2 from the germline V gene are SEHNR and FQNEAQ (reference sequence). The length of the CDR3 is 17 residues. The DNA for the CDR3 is TGTGCCAGCAGCTTAGCCGTGGGGCCGGGTGGCAATCAGCCCCAGCATTTT. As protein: CASSLAVGPGGNQPQHF. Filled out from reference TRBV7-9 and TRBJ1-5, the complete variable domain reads DTGVSQNPRHKITKRGQNVTFRCDPISEHNRLYWYRQTLGQGPEFLTYFQNEAQLEKSRLLSDRFSAERPKGSFSTLEIQRTEQGDSAMYLCASSLAVGPGGNQPQHFGDGTRLSIL.

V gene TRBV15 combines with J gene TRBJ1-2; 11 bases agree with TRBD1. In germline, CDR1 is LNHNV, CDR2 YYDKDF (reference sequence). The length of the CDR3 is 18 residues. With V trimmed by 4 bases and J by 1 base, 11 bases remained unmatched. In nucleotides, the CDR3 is TGTGCCACCAGCAAAAGATTGGGGACAGGGGGAGGTAACTATGGCTACACCTTC. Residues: CATSKRLGTGGGNYGYTF.

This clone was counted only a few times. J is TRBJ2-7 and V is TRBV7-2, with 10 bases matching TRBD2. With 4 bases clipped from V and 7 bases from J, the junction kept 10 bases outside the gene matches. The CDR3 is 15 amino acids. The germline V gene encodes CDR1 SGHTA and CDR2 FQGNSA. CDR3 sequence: CASSYTAGGPREQYF. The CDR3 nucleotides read TGTGCCAGCAGCTATACAGCGGGGGGGCCTAGGGAGCAGTACTTC.

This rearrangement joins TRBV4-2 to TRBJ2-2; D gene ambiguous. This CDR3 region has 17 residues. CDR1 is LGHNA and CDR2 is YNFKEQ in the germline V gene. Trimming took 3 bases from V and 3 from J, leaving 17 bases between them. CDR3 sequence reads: CASSHNTVGQDTGELFF. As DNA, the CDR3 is TGTGCCAGCAGCCACAATACAGTGGGTCAAGACACCGGGGAGCTGTTTTTT.

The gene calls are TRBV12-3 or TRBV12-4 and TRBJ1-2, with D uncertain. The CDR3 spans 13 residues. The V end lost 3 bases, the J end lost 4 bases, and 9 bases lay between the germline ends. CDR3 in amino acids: CASSLDSVYGYTF. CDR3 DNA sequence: TGTGCCAGCAGTTTGGACTCGGTCTATGGCTACACCTTC.

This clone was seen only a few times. CDR3 amino acids: CASSPERGIIGEQFF. CDR3 in DNA: TGTGCCAGCAGTCCTGAGCGGGGGATTATCGGTGAGCAGTTCTTC. The rearrangement links TRBV6-4 to TRBJ2-1; 8 nucleotides match TRBD2. The CDR3 runs to 15 residues. The germline V gene encodes CDR1 MRHNA and CDR2 SNTAGT. With 5 bases clipped from V and 9 bases from J, the junction kept 12 bases outside the gene matches.

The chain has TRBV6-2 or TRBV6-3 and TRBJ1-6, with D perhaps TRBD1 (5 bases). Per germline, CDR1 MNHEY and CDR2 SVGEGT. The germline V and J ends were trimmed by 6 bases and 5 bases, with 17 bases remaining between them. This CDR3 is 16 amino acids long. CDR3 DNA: TGTGCCAGCAGCCCACCCTGGGGCTTCAATAATTCACCCCTCCACTTT. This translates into CASSPPWGFNNSPLHF.

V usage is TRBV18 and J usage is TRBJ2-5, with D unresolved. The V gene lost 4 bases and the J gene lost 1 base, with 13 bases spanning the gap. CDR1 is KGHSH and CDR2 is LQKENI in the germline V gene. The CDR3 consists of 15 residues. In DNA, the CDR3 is TGTGCCAGCTCACTACCATCCAGATTCCAAGAGACCCAGTACTTC. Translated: CASSLPSRFQETQYF.

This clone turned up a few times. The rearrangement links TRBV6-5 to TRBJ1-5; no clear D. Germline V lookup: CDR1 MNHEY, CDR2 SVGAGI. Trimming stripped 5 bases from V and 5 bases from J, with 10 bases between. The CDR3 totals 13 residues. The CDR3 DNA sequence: TGTGCCAGCAGTCCATTGGACTATCAGCCCCAGCATTTT. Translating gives CASSPLDYQPQHF.

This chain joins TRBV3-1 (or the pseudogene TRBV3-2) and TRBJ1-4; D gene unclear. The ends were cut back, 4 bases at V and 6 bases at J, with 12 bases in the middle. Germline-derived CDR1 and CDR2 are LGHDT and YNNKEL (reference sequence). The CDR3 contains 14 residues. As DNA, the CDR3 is TGTGCCAGCAGCCCCCCGGGGATTCATGAAAAACTGTTTTTT. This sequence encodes CASSPPGIHEKLFF.

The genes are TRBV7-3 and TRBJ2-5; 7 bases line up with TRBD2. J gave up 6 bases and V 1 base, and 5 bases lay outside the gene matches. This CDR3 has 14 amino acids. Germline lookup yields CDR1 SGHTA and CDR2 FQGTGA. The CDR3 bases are TGTGCCAGCAGCTTAAGCGGGAGAGCAAAGACCCAGTACTTC. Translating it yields CASSLSGRAKTQYF.

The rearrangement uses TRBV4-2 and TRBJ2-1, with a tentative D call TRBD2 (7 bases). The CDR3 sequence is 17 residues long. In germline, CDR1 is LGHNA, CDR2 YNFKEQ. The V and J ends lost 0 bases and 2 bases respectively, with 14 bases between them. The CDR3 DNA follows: TGTGCCAGCAGCCAAGATGGTGGGGGGGGGCCCTACAATGAGCAGTTCTTC. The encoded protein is CASSQDGGGGPYNEQFF.